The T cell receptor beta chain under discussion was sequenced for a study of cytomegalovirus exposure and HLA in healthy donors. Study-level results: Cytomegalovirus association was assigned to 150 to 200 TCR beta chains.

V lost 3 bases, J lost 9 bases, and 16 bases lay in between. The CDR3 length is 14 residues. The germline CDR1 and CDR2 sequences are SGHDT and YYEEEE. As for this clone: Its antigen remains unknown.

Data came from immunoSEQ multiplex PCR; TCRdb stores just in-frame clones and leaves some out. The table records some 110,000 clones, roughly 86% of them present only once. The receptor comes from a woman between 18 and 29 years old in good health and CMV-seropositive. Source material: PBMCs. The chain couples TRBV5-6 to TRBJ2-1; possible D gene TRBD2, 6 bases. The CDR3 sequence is CASSSRGRSGEQFF. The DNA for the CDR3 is TGTGCCAGCAGCTCGCGGGGCCGGTCAGGTGAGCAGTTCTTC.